Each of the 27 T cell receptor beta chains below was sequenced from the same sample in a study of blood T cell repertoires in COVID-19. Libraries were prepared by immunoSEQ multiplex PCR; TCRdb keeps only in-frame clonotypes and omits some of them. This table has 60,000 to 75,000 clones, over 75% appearing once. Sequenced material: peripheral blood. The receptors were sampled from a man aged 55 to 70 with acute or convalescent COVID-19.

The gene calls are TRBV7-9 and TRBJ1-3; D perhaps matches TRBD1 (6 bases). This CDR3 spans 19 amino acids. Germline values: CDR1 SEHNR, CDR2 FQNEAQ (reference sequence). V lost 4 bases and J lost 3, with 25 bases in between. CDR3: CASSYPLGRGPTSGNTIYF. CDR3 nucleotides: TGTGCCAGCAGCTACCCTCTGGGCAGGGGACCAACAAGTGGAAACACCATATATTTT.

The chain couples TRBV7-2 to TRBJ1-1; 7 nucleotides align to TRBD1. The junction had 7 bases not matched to a gene; V was cut back by 1 base and J by 11 bases. The germline CDR1 and CDR2 sequences are SGHTA and FQGNSA. This CDR3 region has 13 residues. The CDR3 loop is CASSLGTGSVAFF. CDR3 DNA sequence: TGTGCCAGCAGCTTAGGGACAGGTTCGGTGGCTTTCTTT.

This chain uses TRBV6-5 with TRBJ1-4, with TRBD1 identical over 7 bases. This CDR3 has 15 residues. V dropped 5 bases and J dropped 4; count of bases not matched to a gene: 7. The germline CDR1 and CDR2 sequences are MNHEY and SVGAGI. The CDR3 DNA is TGTGCCAGCAGTATCCGGGACAGCCATAATGAAAAACTGTTTTTT. Encoded protein: CASSIRDSHNEKLFF.

The chain recombines TRBV7-2 with TRBJ2-5, with 7 bases aligning to TRBD1. V dropped 5 bases and J dropped 1; count of bases not matched to a gene: 13. Germline-derived CDR1 and CDR2 are SGHTA and FQGNSA. The CDR3 sequence is 17 residues long. The CDR3 nucleotides are TGTGCCAGCAGCCTCCGAGGGGGCAGCGGCACCCAAGAGACCCAGTACTTC. Residues: CASSLRGGSGTQETQYF.

The CDR3 DNA reads as TGTGCCAGCAGCTTGCCAGCGTATTATGGCTACACCTTC. It is translated as CASSLPAYYGYTF. This chain links TRBV5-6 with TRBJ1-2; D gene unclear. The CDR3 is 13 amino acids. Germline CDR1 SGHDT, CDR2 YYEEEE. V lost 1 base, J lost 5 bases, and 9 bases lay in between.

The chain couples TRBV5-1 to TRBJ1-2; TRBD1 agrees at 8 bases. CDR1 and CDR2 (germline): SGHRS, YFSETQ. V was pared by 4 bases and J by 5 bases, with 10 bases of the junction left unmatched. This CDR3 region has 15 residues. Written as DNA, the CDR3 is TGCGCCAGCAGCGCTCTACAGGGGGTTGGGTATGGCTACACCTTC. It codes for CASSALQGVGYGYTF.

This clone showed up just once. A much larger clone differs by one base, so this may be a read error. The rearrangement links TRBV12-3 or TRBV12-4 to TRBJ1-5; D is possibly TRBD1 (6 bases). CDR3 length: 12 amino acids. The V end was cut by 6 bases, the J end by 6 bases, with 9 bases between. CDR3 in DNA: TGTGCCAGCAGAAAGGACAGTCAGCCCCAGCATTTT. Translation: CASRKDSQPQHF.

Only one count was recorded for this clone. The CDR3 loop reads CASSSGHRTDTQYF. The CDR3 DNA reads TGTGCCAGTAGTTCAGGACACCGCACAGATACGCAGTATTTT. V usage is TRBV19 and J usage is TRBJ2-3, with a weak D call TRBD1 (5 bases). V was shortened by 5 bases and J by 1 base, with 10 bases between the two germline ends. Germline CDR1 LNHDA, CDR2 SQIVND (reference sequence). CDR3 length: 14 residues.

The V gene is TRBV12-3 or TRBV12-4, the J gene TRBJ2-1, with D possibly TRBD2 on 5 matching bases. Trimming cost V 4 bases and J 10 bases, with 8 bases left between them. CDR3 length: 11 residues. The CDR3 sequence: CASSYSGEQFF. The DNA for the CDR3 is TGTGCCAGCAGTTATTCGGGGGAGCAGTTCTTC.

V is TRBV2 and J is TRBJ1-6, with D possibly being TRBD1 (6 bases). Germline V gene lookup returns CDR1 SNHLY and CDR2 FYNNEI. CDR3 length equals 17 residues. V lost 5 bases to trimming and J lost 4 bases, with 18 bases between them. CDR3 DNA sequence: TGTGCCAGCAGTCCCATTCATTTGACAGGTTATAATTCACCCCTCCACTTT. Translation: CASSPIHLTGYNSPLHF.

This clone was detected once. The chain couples TRBV20-1 to TRBJ1-6; D unclear. Trimming removed 4 bases at V and 7 bases at J, with 17 bases between. The CDR3 has 15 residues. CDR1 DFQATT and CDR2 SNEGSKA come from the germline V gene (reference sequence). DNA for the CDR3: TGCAGTGCTACTGACCTGCGGACTACAAATTCACCCCTCCACTTT. It specifies CSATDLRTTNSPLHF.

V and J are TRBV30 and TRBJ2-6; D is unclear. The CDR3 sequence is 14 residues long. Looked up from germline, CDR1 is GTSNPN and CDR2 is SVGIG (reference sequence). The ends were cut back, 2 bases at V and 0 bases at J, with 5 bases in the middle. DNA of the CDR3: TGTGCCTGGAGTTTATTCTCTGGGGCCAACGTCCTGACTTTC. Translated, it gives CAWSLFSGANVLTF.

J is TRBJ2-6 and V is TRBV3-1 (or the pseudogene TRBV3-2), with 9 nucleotides matching TRBD1. V was clipped by 4 bases and J by 2 bases; unmatched bases: 3. The length of the CDR3 is 16 residues. CDR1 and CDR2 (germline): LGHDT, YNNKEL (reference sequence). CDR3 loop: CASSRNRGPGANVLTF. DNA for the CDR3: TGTGCCAGCAGCCGTAACAGGGGGCCTGGGGCCAACGTCCTGACTTTC.

J is TRBJ2-1 and V is TRBV7-2, with D possibly matching TRBD2 (7 bases). Germline CDR1 reads SGHTA; CDR2 reads FQGNSA. This CDR3 comprises 15 residues. Trimming shortened V by 6 bases and J by 9 bases, and 21 bases separated the two germline ends. CDR3 amino acids: CASRPGVERGGEQFF. CDR3 in DNA: TGTGCCAGCAGGCCAGGGGTCGAGCGGGGCGGTGAGCAGTTCTTC.

This clone was detected once. The chain joins TRBV25-1 to TRBJ1-2; D not certain. The CDR3 is made up of 12 amino acids. V gave up 8 bases and J gave up 0 bases, with 7 bases separating them. Germline CDR1 and CDR2: MGHDK and SYGVNS. The CDR3 loop is CASHGANYGYTF. CDR3 DNA: TGTGCCAGCCATGGAGCTAACTATGGCTACACCTTC.

This chain connects TRBV7-2 to TRBJ1-6; D is perhaps TRBD1 (6 bases). Looked up from germline, CDR1 is SGHTA and CDR2 is FQGNSA. The CDR3 is 14 residues long. V gave up 7 bases and J gave up 4 bases, with 11 bases separating them. The DNA for the CDR3 is TGTGCCAGCACCATTACAGGGTATAATTCACCCCTCCACTTT. Translating gives CASTITGYNSPLHF.

The CDR3 sequence: CASSPSYEQYF. CDR3 nucleotide sequence: TGTGCCAGCAGTCCATCCTACGAGCAGTACTTC. This chain links TRBV12-3 or TRBV12-4 with TRBJ2-7; no reliable D call. This CDR3 has 11 residues. With 5 bases removed from V and 1 base from J, the gap between germline ends came to 3 bases.

The genes are TRBV4-3 and TRBJ2-5; D gene ambiguous. Trimming left V 0 bases short and J 5 bases short, with 10 bases between. Germline CDR1 LGHNA, CDR2 YSLEER. The CDR3 runs 14 residues. The CDR3 is CASSQDVRVETQYF. CDR3 nucleotides: TGCGCCAGCAGCCAAGATGTACGGGTTGAGACCCAGTACTTC.

The chain couples TRBV19 to TRBJ1-2; 9 bases map to TRBD1. CDR1 and CDR2 (germline): LNHDA, SQIVND (reference sequence). This CDR3 spans 15 amino acids. The V gene end was trimmed by 6 bases and the J gene end by 5 bases; junction bases not matched to a gene: 10. CDR3 residues: CASSLDRGARYGYTF. The CDR3 DNA reads TGTGCCAGTAGCCTGGACAGGGGCGCTCGGTATGGCTACACCTTC. The full variable domain, completed using reference TRBV19 and TRBJ1-2, is DGGITQSPKYLFRKEGQNVTLSCEQNLNHDAMYWYRQDPGQGLRLIYYSQIVNDFQKGDIAEGYSVSREKKESFPLTVTSAQKNPTAFYLCASSLDRGARYGYTFGSGTRLTVV.

This CDR3 reads CASSVSGSGANVLTF. DNA of the CDR3: TGTGCCAGCAGCGTTAGCGGGTCTGGGGCCAACGTCCTGACTTTC. The chain combines TRBV9 with TRBJ2-6, with 7 bases matching TRBD2. Trimming cost V 2 bases and J 1 base; bases outside gene matches: 0. Germline V gene sequence: CDR1 SGDLS, CDR2 YYNGEE. The CDR3 contains 15 residues.

This sequence joins TRBV11-2 and TRBJ2-3; 9 positions match TRBD2. This CDR3 comprises 17 residues. CDR1 and CDR2 from the germline V gene are SGHAT and FQNNGV. V gave up 1 base and J gave up 2 bases; unmatched junction bases: 7. Written as DNA, the CDR3 is TGTGCCAGCAGCTTAGGTGTAGCGGGGGTCGCCACAGATACGCAGTATTTT. This gives the protein CASSLGVAGVATDTQYF.

This clone was counted between two and nine times. V usage is TRBV16 and J usage is TRBJ1-2; D is unclear. Trimming stripped 3 bases from V and 1 base from J, with 12 bases between. Germline V gene sequence: CDR1 KGHSY, CDR2 FQNENV. This CDR3 spans 15 amino acids. The CDR3 protein is CASSHPVVLNYGYTF. The CDR3 region has the DNA TGTGCCAGCAGCCATCCGGTCGTACTTAACTATGGCTACACCTTC. Full variable domain (remainder filled in from reference TRBV16 and TRBJ1-2): GEEVAQTPKHLVRGEGQKAKLYCAPIKGHSYVFWYQQVLKNEFKFLISFQNENVFDETGMPKERFSAKCLPNSPCSLEIQATKLEDSAVYFCASSHPVVLNYGYTFGSGTRLTVV.

Only one count was recorded for this clone. The chain is built from TRBV19 and TRBJ1-5; D is unresolved. Germline V gene data show CDR1 as LNHDA and CDR2 as SQIVND (reference sequence). The ends were cut back, 1 base at V and 0 bases at J, with 7 bases in the middle. The CDR3 is 15 residues long. CDR3 in DNA: TGTGCCAGTAGTATAGGAGCTAATAGCAATCAGCCCCAGCATTTT. Its protein is CASSIGANSNQPQHF.

This chain uses TRBV2 with TRBJ1-2; 10 bases are a match to TRBD1. Germline CDR1 reads SNHLY; CDR2 reads FYNNEI. V was pared by 1 base and J by 7 bases, with 3 bases of the junction left unmatched. CDR3 size: 14 residues. Written as DNA, the CDR3 is TGTGCCAGCAGTGAAGAGAGGACAGGGGGTGGCTACACCTTC. It specifies CASSEERTGGGYTF.

This rearrangement joins TRBV4-3 to TRBJ1-6; weak D call: TRBD1 (6 bases). The V end lost 0 bases, the J end lost 9 bases, and 15 bases lay between the germline ends. Per the germline V gene, CDR1 is LGHNA and CDR2 is YSLEER. This CDR3 region has 16 residues. The CDR3 loop is CASSQERQGFGSPLHF. The CDR3, as DNA: TGCGCCAGCAGCCAAGAACGCCAGGGGTTTGGTTCACCCCTCCACTTT.

CDR3 coding DNA: TGTGCCAGCAGCTTGCAGGGTTCCTACGAGCAGTACTTC. This sequence encodes CASSLQGSYEQYF. This rearrangement joins TRBV5-4 to TRBJ2-7; D is possibly TRBD1 (5 bases). The CDR3 extends over 13 amino acids. Per germline, CDR1 SGHNT and CDR2 YYREEE (reference sequence). V shed 1 base and J shed 1 base, with 6 bases lying between them.

The chain joins TRBV30 to TRBJ2-1; TRBD1 matches 10 bases. After removal of 6 bases from V and 8 bases from J, the junction contained 13 bases not matched to a gene. Germline V CDR1 and CDR2: GTSNPN, SVGIG (reference sequence). The CDR3 runs 15 residues. The CDR3 bases are TGTGCCTGTGCGCCGGGACAGGGGTTGTATGATGAGCAGTTCTTC. Amino acid sequence: CACAPGQGLYDEQFF. The full variable domain, completed using reference TRBV30 and TRBJ2-1, is SQTIHQWPATLVQPVGSPLSLECTVEGTSNPNLYWYRQAAGRGLQLLFYSVGIGQISSEVPQNLSASRPQDRQFILSSKKLLLSDSGFYLCACAPGQGLYDEQFFGPGTRLTVL.